A selection of T cell receptor beta chains follows, all from one sample in a study of response to subunit inactivated influenza vaccine. TCRdb called the RT-PCR reads again in MiXCR, with one record for every CDR3 protein. The sample carries around 850,000 distinct CDR3 sequences, about 18% recorded once. This material consisted of PBMCs from blood, taken around 5 days after vaccination. The receptors shown here come from a man over 45 who received an inactivated influenza vaccine. Both conserved end residues are part of each CDR3. Fields, in order: clone size, D gene, J gene, V gene, CDR3 DNA, CDR3 protein. A D gene is named only where the DNA matches it firmly. Size is stated for part of the rows, as once, few or many counts, or as a class when the clone is expanded.

>NA|NA|TRBJ1-1|TRBV20-1
TGCAGTGCCTCCCCCGCAGGGTCTGGGACTGAAGCTTTCTTT
CSASPAGSGTEAFF
>few|TRBD1|TRBJ1-2|TRBV5-1
TGCGCCAGCAGCACGGGACAGGCGAAGGGAGGCTACACCTTC
CASSTGQAKGGYTF
>NA|TRBD1|TRBJ2-2|TRBV7-3
TGTGCCAGCAGCGGACAGGGGGCTCGGGCCGGGGAGCTGTTTTTT
CASSGQGARAGELFF
>few|NA|TRBJ1-6|TRBV6-2/TRBV6-3
TGTGCCAGCAGTAACCGGGACAACCTCTATAATTCACCCCTCCACTTT
CASSNRDNLYNSPLHF
>NA|TRBD1|TRBJ2-7|TRBV18
TGTGCCAGCTCACCACCCGGGACAGGTTCCCTCTACGAGCAGTACTTC
CASSPPGTGSLYEQYF
>NA|NA|TRBJ1-1|TRBV30
TGTGCCTGGAGTGTCAGGTTCCCGAATGAAGCTTTCTTT
CAWSVRFPNEAFF
>NA|NA|TRBJ2-7|TRBV4-3
TGCGCCAGCAGCCAAGTAGCCAGCTACGAGCAGTACTTC
CASSQVASYEQYF
>few|NA|TRBJ2-2|TRBV12-3/TRBV12-4
TGTGCCAGCAGTTTAGGGAGGCCGTACACCGGGGAGCTGTTTTTT
CASSLGRPYTGELFF
>few|NA|TRBJ2-6|TRBV15
TGTGCCACCAGCAGAGATGAGAGGACTGGTGGGGCCAACGTCCTGACTTTC
CATSRDERTGGANVLTF
>few|NA|TRBJ2-3|TRBV6-1
TGTGCCAGCAGTCCCTACGGGGGGCGCACAGATACGCAGTATTTT
CASSPYGGRTDTQYF
>few|NA|TRBJ2-1|TRBV5-1
TGCGCCAGCAGCTTGGCCGACTACGGCGGAAGAAATGAGCAGTTCTTC
CASSLADYGGRNEQFF
>NA|NA|TRBJ2-6|TRBV3-1
TGTGCCAGCAGCCGACCCCTGATAGGGGCCAACGTCCTGACTTTC
CASSRPLIGANVLTF
>many|NA|TRBJ2-1|TRBV20-1
TGCAGTGCTAGTGGGACCCAGCTAGACTACAATGAGCAGTTCTTC
CSASGTQLDYNEQFF
>many|NA|TRBJ2-3|TRBV6-1
TGTGCCAGCAGTAAAGGGGGGGGGCGGGCAGATACGCAGTATTTT
CASSKGGGRADTQYF
>NA|TRBD1|TRBJ2-1|TRBV20-1
TGCAGTGCCCATTCGGGACAGGGGAGGGATGAGCAGTTCTTC
CSAHSGQGRDEQFF
>NA|TRBD1|TRBJ1-1|TRBV20-1
TGCAGTGCTAGCCAGGGGGGATTGAACACTGAAGCTTTCTTT
CSASQGGLNTEAFF
>NA|TRBD2|TRBJ2-1|TRBV24-1
TGTGCCACCAGTGATCCAAGCGGGAGCTTCAACAATGAGCAGTTCTTC
CATSDPSGSFNNEQFF
>few|NA|TRBJ2-3|TRBV10-3
TGTGCCATCAGTGCATCGACAGGAGGCACAGATACGCAGTATTTT
CAISASTGGTDTQYF
>once|TRBD1|TRBJ1-2|TRBV3-1
TGTGCCAGCAGCCCCGGCGCAGGGGGATCTTGGGGCTACACCTTC
CASSPGAGGSWGYTF
>NA|NA|TRBJ2-3|TRBV4-2
TGTGCCAGCAGCCAAACCATACAGGGAGATACGCAGTATTTT
CASSQTIQGDTQYF
>NA|NA|TRBJ2-7|TRBV5-4
TGTGCCAGCAGCTTGTCTGGGAACCACGAGCAGTACTTC
CASSLSGNHEQYF
>few|NA|TRBJ1-1|TRBV6-6
TGTGCCAGCAGTCCCAGGGTAGAAGCTTTCTTT
CASSPRVEAFF
>few|NA|TRBJ2-1|TRBV12-3/TRBV12-4
TGTGCCAGCACCCTGACTGTGCATGAGCAGTTCTTC
CASTLTVHEQFF
>NA|TRBD2|TRBJ2-7|TRBV3-1
TGTGCCAGCAGCCCCGGGACTAGCGGGGGGCTTCCCTACGAGCAGTACTTC
CASSPGTSGGLPYEQYF
>NA|NA|TRBJ2-1|TRBV18
TGTGCCAGCTCACCCCCGGCGGGAATGGGGGATGAGCAGTTCTTC
CASSPPAGMGDEQFF
>NA|TRBD2|TRBJ2-1|TRBV5-1
TGCGCCAGCAGCTGGTCCGGACTAGCCGTCAATGAGCAGTTCTTC
CASSWSGLAVNEQFF
>NA|NA|TRBJ1-5|TRBV6-5
TGTGCCAGCAGTTCTGAGGGGGGCGCTTATCAGCCCCAGCATTTT
CASSSEGGAYQPQHF
>NA|NA|TRBJ1-1|TRBV12-3/TRBV12-4
TGTGCCAGCAGTTTATGGGCGGGGAATACTGAAGCTTTCTTT
CASSLWAGNTEAFF
>few|NA|TRBJ2-7|TRBV7-9
TGTGCCAGCAGCGCAAGGAGGCTCCCCTACACCGAGCAGTACTTC
CASSARRLPYTEQYF
>NA|TRBD2|TRBJ2-1|TRBV4-3
TGCGCCAGCAGCCCAGCTGTGGCGGGAGGCCCAAATGAGCAGTTCTTC
CASSPAVAGGPNEQFF
>few|TRBD2|TRBJ2-1|TRBV14
TGTGCCAGCAGCCAAGTATCTAGCGGGACCTACAATGAGCAGTTCTTC
CASSQVSSGTYNEQFF
>NA|TRBD2|TRBJ2-5|TRBV20-1
TGCAGTGCTAAAAGTGGACTAGCGATAAGGGAGACCCAGTATTTC
CSAKSGLAIRETQYF
>few|NA|TRBJ2-7|TRBV5-5
TGTGCCAGCAGCTTGAGGGGACGGGGCTCCGAGCAGTACTTC
CASSLRGRGSEQYF
>NA|TRBD2|TRBJ2-7|TRBV12-3/TRBV12-4
TGTGCCAGCAGTTTACCCCGATCTAGCGGGCTCTACGAGCAGTACTTC
CASSLPRSSGLYEQYF
>many|TRBD1|TRBJ2-7|TRBV20-1
TGCAGTGCTAGGGGGGACAGGGGGTCCTACGAGCAGTACTTC
CSARGDRGSYEQYF
>NA|NA|TRBJ2-5|TRBV20-1
TGCAGTGCTAGAGCCTTCCCCAGGGTGCGAGAGACCCAGTACTTC
CSARAFPRVRETQYF
>many|NA|TRBJ2-7|TRBV7-8
TGTGCCAGCAGCTTAGTCTCTATCTACGAGCAGTACTTC
CASSLVSIYEQYF
>NA|TRBD1|TRBJ2-7|TRBV5-5
TGTGCCAGCAGCTACCTGACAGGGTCCGGCGAGCAGTACTTC
CASSYLTGSGEQYF
>few|NA|TRBJ2-1|TRBV12-3/TRBV12-4
TGTGCCAGCAGTTTACAGCCTAGCTCCTACAATGAGCAGTTCTTC
CASSLQPSSYNEQFF
>many|NA|TRBJ2-2|TRBV7-9
TGTGCCAGCAGCTTCGGGTCCGGGGAGCTGTTTTTT
CASSFGSGELFF
>many|TRBD2|TRBJ2-3|TRBV7-9
TGTGCCAGCAGCTTTGACCCAGCGGGATACACAGATACGCAGTATTTT
CASSFDPAGYTDTQYF
>NA|NA|TRBJ2-4|TRBV30
TGTGCCTGGAGTGTAGCCGGGGACATTCAGTACTTC
CAWSVAGDIQYF
>many|NA|TRBJ1-5|TRBV12-3/TRBV12-4
TGTGCCAGCACCGCGAGGGGCAATCAGCCCCAGCATTTT
CASTARGNQPQHF
>many|NA|TRBJ2-2|TRBV7-8
TGTGCCAGCAGCTTAGTTGGGACGACAGCGAACACCGGGGAGCTGTTTTTT
CASSLVGTTANTGELFF
>NA|TRBD1|TRBJ2-6|TRBV4-3
TGCGCCAGCAGCCAAGGTCCCGGGACAGGGGACTTTGGGGCCAACGTCCTGACTTTC
CASSQGPGTGDFGANVLTF
>many|NA|TRBJ2-7|TRBV5-1
TGTGCCAGCAGTTCCCAGGGAGGCGAGCAGTACTTC
CASSSQGGEQYF
>NA|NA|TRBJ1-1|TRBV7-2
TGTGCCAGCAGCCAACACGCTGAAGCTTTCTTT
CASSQHAEAFF
>few|NA|TRBJ1-5|TRBV4-2
TGTGCCAGCAGCCACTTGGACTCAAATCAGCCCCAGCATTTT
CASSHLDSNQPQHF
>few|NA|TRBJ2-4|TRBV20-1
TGCAGTGCTAGAGATCCAACGTGGCCCAAAAACATTCAGTACTTC
CSARDPTWPKNIQYF
>NA|TRBD1|TRBJ2-5|TRBV7-7
TGTGCCAGCAGCCGGACCACCGGGACAGAAGAGACCCAGTACTTC
CASSRTTGTEETQYF
>NA|NA|TRBJ2-7|TRBV7-9
TGTGCCAGCAGCCCCGGATGGGACTACGAGCAGTACTTC
CASSPGWDYEQYF
>NA|NA|TRBJ2-7|TRBV7-9
TGTGCCAGCAGCCCTGATCCCAACTCCTACGAGCAGTACTTC
CASSPDPNSYEQYF